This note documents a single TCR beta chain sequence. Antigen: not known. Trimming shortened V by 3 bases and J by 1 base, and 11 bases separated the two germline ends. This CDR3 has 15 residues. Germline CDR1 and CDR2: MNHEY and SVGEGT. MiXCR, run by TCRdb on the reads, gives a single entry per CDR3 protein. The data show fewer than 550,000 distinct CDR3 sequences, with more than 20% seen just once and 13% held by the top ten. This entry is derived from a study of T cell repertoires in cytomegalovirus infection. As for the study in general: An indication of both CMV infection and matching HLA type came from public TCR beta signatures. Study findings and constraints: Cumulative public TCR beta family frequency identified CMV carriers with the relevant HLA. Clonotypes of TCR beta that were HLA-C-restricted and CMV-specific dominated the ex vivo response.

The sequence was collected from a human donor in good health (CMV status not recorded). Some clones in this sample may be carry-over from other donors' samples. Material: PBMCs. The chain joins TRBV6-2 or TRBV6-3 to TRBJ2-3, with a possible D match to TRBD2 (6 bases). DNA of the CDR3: TGTGCCAGCAGTTATCCGGGCGGGGGCACAGATACGCAGTATTTT. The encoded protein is CASSYPGGGTDTQYF.